One sample yielded the 26 T cell receptor beta chains listed below, sequenced in a study of blood T cell repertoires in COVID-19. TCRdb's copy holds only in-frame clones and misses some; the assay was immunoSEQ multiplex PCR. The table has roughly 100,000 clones, around 87% seen once; the top ten hold approximately 17%. Source material: peripheral blood. The receptors derive from a human donor in a cohort sampled during active COVID-19.

CDR3 sequence reads: CASSPEGWSNQPQHF. CDR3 nucleotide sequence: TGTGCCAGTAGTCCTGAGGGCTGGAGCAATCAGCCCCAGCATTTT. V usage is TRBV19 and J usage is TRBJ1-5; D remains ambiguous. The CDR3 contains 15 residues. Germline CDR1 and CDR2: LNHDA and SQIVND (reference sequence). V lost 5 bases and J 1 base, leaving 12 bases between the germline ends.

The J gene is TRBJ2-1, the V gene TRBV5-6, with 11 bases identical to TRBD1. The germline V gene has CDR1 SGHDT and CDR2 YYEEEE. Unmatched junction bases numbered 11, after V lost 4 bases and J lost 8 bases. The CDR3 runs to 16 residues. This CDR3 is CASSNAGTGGHHEQFF. DNA of the CDR3: TGTGCCAGCAGCAACGCCGGGACAGGGGGACATCATGAGCAGTTCTTC. Supplemented by reference TRBV5-6 and TRBJ2-1, the full variable domain reads DAGVTQSPTHLIKTRGQQVTLRCSPKSGHDTVSWYQQALGQGPQFIFQYYEEEERQRGNFPDRFSGHQFPNYSSELNVNALLLGDSALYLCASSNAGTGGHHEQFFGPGTRLTVL.

The chain is built from TRBV30 and TRBJ2-3; 13 bases map to TRBD2. The ends lost 0 bases at V and 5 bases at J; junction bases unmatched: 5. The CDR3 is 16 residues long. The germline CDR1 and CDR2 sequences are GTSNPN and SVGIG (reference sequence). The CDR3 loop is CAWSVQLAGGQDTQYF. The CDR3 DNA follows: TGTGCCTGGAGTGTCCAACTAGCGGGGGGGCAAGATACGCAGTATTTT.

This clone was counted only a few times. The chain employs TRBV15 and TRBJ2-7; TRBD2 is a possible D gene (6 bases). Germline CDR1 is LNHNV and CDR2 is YYDKDF (reference sequence). The CDR3 length is 13 residues. V lost 0 bases to trimming and J lost 4 bases, with 7 bases between them. The CDR3 here is CATSRDREYEQYF. The DNA for the CDR3 is TGTGCCACCAGCAGAGACCGGGAGTACGAGCAGTACTTC.

This sequence joins TRBV3-1 (or the pseudogene TRBV3-2) and TRBJ2-3, with a weak D call TRBD2 (5 bases). The V end lost 4 bases, the J end lost 11 bases, and 19 bases lay between the germline ends. The CDR3 covers 14 residues. CDR1 is LGHDT, CDR2 YNNKEL, per germline (reference sequence). The DNA for the CDR3 is TGTGCCAGCAGCCTTTCAGTGAACCTCGAGGGGCAGTATTTT. This codes for CASSLSVNLEGQYF.

This chain's CDR3 is CASSSQPPGYAYEQYF. The CDR3 DNA follows: TGTGCCAGCAGCTCCCAACCGCCAGGGTACGCCTACGAGCAGTACTTC. This chain joins TRBV7-8 and TRBJ2-7; TRBD1 is a possible D gene (5 bases). There are 16 residues in the CDR3. Deletions cut 4 bases from V and 2 bases from J, with 18 bases between. CDR1 is SGHVS and CDR2 is FQNEAQ in the germline V gene.

The chain joins TRBV6-2 or TRBV6-3 to TRBJ1-6, with no clear D. The CDR3 length is 16 residues. V shed 2 bases and J shed 1 base, with 9 bases lying between them. Germline V lookup: CDR1 MNHEY, CDR2 SVGEGT. CDR3 DNA sequence: TGTGCCAGCAGTTACGGCCGGGGTTCCTATAATTCACCCCTCCACTTT. Translated, it gives CASSYGRGSYNSPLHF.

This chain links TRBV30 with TRBJ2-7; maybe TRBD1 (6 bases). Germline CDR1 is GTSNPN and CDR2 is SVGIG (reference sequence). The V end lost 8 bases, the J end lost 6 bases, and 14 bases lay between the germline ends. CDR3 size: 11 residues. CDR3 bases: TGTGCCGGACGCCAGGGGCCCGAGCAGTACTTC. Its translation is CAGRQGPEQYF.

V gene TRBV11-1 combines with J gene TRBJ2-2, with TRBD1 matching 7 bases. Looked up from germline, CDR1 is SGHAT and CDR2 is FQDESV (reference sequence). The J segment lost 2 bases and the V segment lost 8 bases, leaving 5 bases of the junction unmatched. There are 14 residues in the CDR3. The CDR3 here is CASRTGANTGELFF. As DNA, the CDR3 is TGTGCCAGCCGTACAGGGGCTAACACCGGGGAGCTGTTTTTT.

There are a few counts of this clone. The genes are TRBV4-1 and TRBJ2-2; perhaps TRBD2 as D (6 bases). The CDR3 consists of 15 residues. With 4 bases removed from V and 6 bases from J, the gap between germline ends came to 15 bases. CDR1 and CDR2 from the germline V gene are MGHRA and YSYEKL. The CDR3 spells CASSRGASEPGELFF. DNA for the CDR3: TGCGCCAGCAGCCGGGGAGCTAGCGAGCCCGGGGAGCTGTTTTTT.

The chain is built from TRBV3-1 (or the pseudogene TRBV3-2) and TRBJ2-5; 7 bases align to TRBD1. The CDR3 runs to 17 residues. V shed 1 base, J shed 1 base, and the junction held 9 bases outside the gene matches. Germline CDR1 is LGHDT and CDR2 is YNNKEL (reference sequence). The CDR3 region has the DNA TGTGCCAGCAGCCAAGGGAGACCGGACAGGCTCCAAGAGACCCAGTACTTC. It yields the protein CASSQGRPDRLQETQYF.

There are a few counts of this clone. The chain uses TRBV20-1 and TRBJ1-4; no definite D call. V was pared by 3 bases and J by 3 bases, with 11 bases between. CDR1 and CDR2 from the germline V gene are DFQATT and SNEGSKA (reference sequence). This CDR3 is 14 amino acids long. The CDR3 here is CSASTVQPNEKLFF. The CDR3 DNA sequence: TGCAGTGCTAGTACGGTACAGCCTAATGAAAAACTGTTTTTT.

This chain links TRBV3-1 (or the pseudogene TRBV3-2) with TRBJ2-2; D uncertain. The CDR3 is 17 amino acids. Between the trimmed V and J ends, which lost 1 base and 3 bases, there was a span of 15 bases. Germline CDR1 and CDR2: LGHDT and YNNKEL (reference sequence). CDR3 loop: CASSQAFHSSHTGELFF. CDR3 DNA: TGTGCCAGCAGCCAAGCATTTCATTCTAGTCACACCGGGGAGCTGTTTTTT.

The chain joins TRBV28 to TRBJ1-5; tentative D call: TRBD1 (6 bases). With 5 bases removed from V and 3 bases from J, the gap between germline ends came to 11 bases. The V gene's germline CDR1 is MDHEN and CDR2 SYDVKM. This CDR3 spans 14 amino acids. The CDR3 nucleotides read TGTGCCAGCAGTCGGACAGTGAACAATCAGCCCCAGCATTTT. Protein sequence: CASSRTVNNQPQHF. Combining the CDR3 with reference TRBV28 and TRBJ1-5 gives the whole variable domain DVKVTQSSRYLVKRTGEKVFLECVQDMDHENMFWYRQDPGLGLRLIYFSYDVKMKEKGDIPEGYSVSREKKERFSLILESASTNQTSMYLCASSRTVNNQPQHFGDGTRLSIL.

This sequence joins TRBV5-8 and TRBJ2-7; TRBD1 matches at 7 bases. Germline V gene data show CDR1 as SGHTS and CDR2 as YDEGEE. Losses at the gene ends were 0 bases for V and 2 bases for J; bases not matched to a gene: 2. This CDR3 has 14 amino acids. CDR3 bases: TGTGCCAGCAGCTTGGGGGACAGCACCTACGAGCAGTACTTC. Its protein product is CASSLGDSTYEQYF.

The J gene is TRBJ2-5, the V gene TRBV6-2 or TRBV6-3, with TRBD1 as a possible D gene (7 bases). The CDR3 spans 15 residues. CDR1 is MNHEY, CDR2 SVGEGT, per germline. V was shortened by 2 bases and J by 2 bases, with 12 bases between the two germline ends. In DNA, the CDR3 is TGTGCCAGCAGTTACGGAGGGGGCTATCAAGAGACCCAGTACTTC. Residues: CASSYGGGYQETQYF.

The chain joins TRBV6-4 to TRBJ1-1; 9 bases match TRBD1. Germline CDR1 MRHNA, CDR2 SNTAGT. With V trimmed by 5 bases and J by 4 bases, 5 bases remained unmatched. The CDR3 is 14 amino acids. The CDR3 region is CASSPDRGSTEAFF. CDR3 in DNA: TGTGCCAGCAGTCCGGACAGGGGAAGCACTGAAGCTTTCTTT.

This clone was counted once. The rearrangement uses TRBV28 and TRBJ1-1; D not certain. This CDR3 contains 14 residues. The V gene's germline CDR1 is MDHEN and CDR2 SYDVKM. V shed 3 bases and J shed 6 bases, with 14 bases lying between them. Here the CDR3 reads CASSLEGGRAEAFF. The CDR3, as DNA: TGTGCCAGCAGTTTGGAGGGAGGTAGGGCTGAAGCTTTCTTT.

The V gene is TRBV5-4, the J gene TRBJ2-2; 7 nucleotides agree with TRBD1. The CDR3 covers 13 residues. Germline loops: CDR1 SGHNT, CDR2 YYREEE (reference sequence). J gave up 5 bases and V 4 bases, and 2 bases lay outside the gene matches. The CDR3 region is CASSQTGTGELFF. The CDR3 nucleotides read TGTGCCAGCAGCCAGACAGGGACCGGGGAGCTGTTTTTT. Full variable domain (missing parts from reference TRBV5-4 and TRBJ2-2): ETGVTQSPTHLIKTRGQQVTLRCSSQSGHNTVSWYQQALGQGPQFIFQYYREEENGRGNFPPRFSGLQFPNYSSELNVNALELDDSALYLCASSQTGTGELFFGEGSRLTVL.

The V and J genes are TRBV6-4 and TRBJ1-2, with D perhaps matching TRBD1 (6 bases). Germline lookup yields CDR1 MRHNA and CDR2 SNTAGT. V was trimmed by 2 bases and J by 3 bases, leaving 16 bases between them. The CDR3 is 16 residues long. The CDR3 loop is CASSDTHNRAHYGYTF. The CDR3, as DNA: TGTGCCAGCAGTGACACCCATAACAGGGCTCACTATGGCTACACCTTC.

This chain connects TRBV7-9 to TRBJ1-6, with D possibly matching TRBD1 (6 bases). CDR1 and CDR2 from the germline V gene are SEHNR and FQNEAQ (reference sequence). Between the trimmed V and J ends, which lost 0 bases and 3 bases, there was a span of 12 bases. This CDR3 spans 17 amino acids. CDR3 bases: TGTGCCAGCAGCTTAGCGACAGGTCCTGACTATAATTCACCCCTCCACTTT. Its translation is CASSLATGPDYNSPLHF.

This rearrangement joins TRBV25-1 to TRBJ2-5; perhaps TRBD2 as D (5 bases). V dropped 6 bases and J dropped 5 bases, with 10 bases sitting between them. Germline V gives CDR1 MGHDK, CDR2 SYGVNS. There are 12 residues in the CDR3. The CDR3 sequence: CASSRGSETQYF. In nucleotides, the CDR3 is TGTGCCAGCAGCCGAGGGTCGGAGACCCAGTACTTC.

This clone was seen once. This rearrangement joins TRBV13 to TRBJ2-2, with 9 bases identical to TRBD1. From germline, CDR1 is PRHDT and CDR2 FYEKMQ (reference sequence). With 2 bases clipped from V and 5 bases from J, the junction kept 3 bases outside the gene matches. The length of the CDR3 is 15 residues. Here the CDR3 reads CASSLYGQGTGELFF. The CDR3 DNA follows: TGTGCCAGCAGCTTATACGGACAGGGGACCGGGGAGCTGTTTTTT.

V and J are TRBV9 and TRBJ2-7; the D gene is possibly TRBD2 (5 bases). Germline values: CDR1 SGDLS, CDR2 YYNGEE. Between the trimmed V and J ends, which lost 0 bases and 2 bases, there was a span of 9 bases. The CDR3 runs to 14 residues. CDR3 DNA: TGTGCCAGCAGCGTAGCAGAGGGTGCCTACGAGCAGTACTTC. Translation gives CASSVAEGAYEQYF.

This clone was detected a few times. The chain is built from TRBV19 and TRBJ2-5; possibly TRBD1 for D (6 bases). This CDR3 is built from 16 residues. Germline values: CDR1 LNHDA, CDR2 SQIVND (reference sequence). V shed 3 bases and J shed 4 bases, with 18 bases lying between them. CDR3 nucleotides: TGTGCCAGTAGTATTAATAGCTGGGGGCAACGAGAGACCCAGTACTTC. This sequence encodes CASSINSWGQRETQYF.

The J gene is TRBJ1-4, the V gene TRBV19, with TRBD1 identical over 7 bases. Germline CDR1 and CDR2: LNHDA and SQIVND (reference sequence). The CDR3 runs to 14 residues. V lost 4 bases, J lost 6 bases, and 5 bases stayed unmatched. CDR3 sequence (DNA): TGTGCCAGTAGTAGACGGGACAGAGATGAAAAACTGTTTTTT. This translates into CASSRRDRDEKLFF. Based on the CDR3 plus reference TRBV19 and TRBJ1-4, the full variable domain is DGGITQSPKYLFRKEGQNVTLSCEQNLNHDAMYWYRQDPGQGLRLIYYSQIVNDFQKGDIAEGYSVSREKKESFPLTVTSAQKNPTAFYLCASSRRDRDEKLFFGSGTQLSVL.